These T cell receptor beta chains were read from a single sample in a study of blood T cell repertoires in COVID-19. The table came from immunoSEQ multiplex PCR; TCRdb's copy has only in-frame clones and leaves some out. The data contain more than 300,000 clones, roughly 86% of them singletons. Sample: peripheral blood. The receptor set was obtained from a woman aged 25 to 45 with COVID-19, enrolled during active disease. Both conserved end residues are part of each CDR3. The order of the fields is V gene, J gene, clone size, D gene, CDR3 DNA, CDR3 protein. D genes are given only for firm matches. Size is omitted from some rows. Given values are once, few, many or a class for expanded clones.

v_gene: TRBV6-5
j_gene: TRBJ1-2
abundance: -
d_gene: -
CDR3nt: TGTGCCAGCACCTCACAGGGTAACTATGGCTACACCTTC
CDR3aa: CASTSQGNYGYTF

v_gene: TRBV15
j_gene: TRBJ2-4
abundance: -
d_gene: TRBD1
CDR3nt: TGTGCCACCAGCAGATCAGGGGGCTTGTCCAAAAACATTCAGTACTTC
CDR3aa: CATSRSGGLSKNIQYF

v_gene: TRBV10-3
j_gene: TRBJ1-4
abundance: many
d_gene: TRBD1
CDR3nt: TGTGCCATCAGTGACAGGGGGCGACAATATCGGGAAAAACTGTTTTTT
CDR3aa: CAISDRGRQYREKLFF

v_gene: TRBV4-1
j_gene: TRBJ2-1
abundance: -
d_gene: TRBD2
CDR3nt: TGCGCCAGCAGCCAAGGGACTAGCGGGCTGAATGAGCAGTTCTTC
CDR3aa: CASSQGTSGLNEQFF

v_gene: TRBV12-3/TRBV12-4
j_gene: TRBJ1-5
abundance: -
d_gene: -
CDR3nt: TGTGCCAGCAGTTTACCGGGAGGCCAGCCCCAGCATTTT
CDR3aa: CASSLPGGQPQHF

v_gene: TRBV10-2
j_gene: TRBJ2-7
abundance: -
d_gene: TRBD2
CDR3nt: TGCGCCAGCAGAACTAGCGGGTCATACGAGCAGTACTTC
CDR3aa: CASRTSGSYEQYF

v_gene: TRBV27
j_gene: TRBJ2-7
abundance: -
d_gene: TRBD1
CDR3nt: TGTGCCAGCAGTTTACGGACAGGGATATCCTACGAGCAGTACTTC
CDR3aa: CASSLRTGISYEQYF

v_gene: TRBV24-1
j_gene: TRBJ2-2
abundance: -
d_gene: TRBD1
CDR3nt: TGTGCCACCAGTCGACAGGGGGGTACCGGGGAGCTGTTTTTT
CDR3aa: CATSRQGGTGELFF

v_gene: TRBV6-5
j_gene: TRBJ2-7
abundance: -
d_gene: -
CDR3nt: TGTGCCAGTTTCAAAGCACGGGGGGCCCACGAGCAGTACTTC
CDR3aa: CASFKARGAHEQYF

v_gene: TRBV6-5
j_gene: TRBJ1-1
abundance: -
d_gene: -
CDR3nt: TGTGCCAGCAGTCCCGGCACTGAAGCTTTCTTT
CDR3aa: CASSPGTEAFF

v_gene: TRBV11-3
j_gene: TRBJ2-3
abundance: -
d_gene: -
CDR3nt: TGTGCCAGCAGCTTAGGAGGTGGTGGAGGGGTGGCAGATACGCAGTATTTT
CDR3aa: CASSLGGGGGVADTQYF

v_gene: TRBV7-2
j_gene: TRBJ2-1
abundance: -
d_gene: TRBD2
CDR3nt: TGTGCCAGCAGCGAAAGGACGAGCGGGAGTATGGGTGAGCAGTTCTTC
CDR3aa: CASSERTSGSMGEQFF

v_gene: TRBV18
j_gene: TRBJ1-1
abundance: -
d_gene: TRBD1
CDR3nt: TGTGCCAGCTCACCGTATGACAGGGCCGGTCGCACTGAAGCTTTCTTT
CDR3aa: CASSPYDRAGRTEAFF

v_gene: TRBV5-1
j_gene: TRBJ1-1
abundance: -
d_gene: -
CDR3nt: TGCGCCAGCAGCACCGATGGTAGGAACACTGAAGCTTTCTTT
CDR3aa: CASSTDGRNTEAFF

v_gene: TRBV5-4
j_gene: TRBJ2-2
abundance: -
d_gene: TRBD1
CDR3nt: TGTGCCAGCAGCTTGAGTCAGGGGGACACCGGGGAGCTGTTTTTT
CDR3aa: CASSLSQGDTGELFF

v_gene: TRBV6-2/TRBV6-3
j_gene: TRBJ2-7
abundance: -
d_gene: TRBD2
CDR3nt: TGTGCCAGCAGTATAACTAGCGGGAGCGGCGAGCAGTACTTC
CDR3aa: CASSITSGSGEQYF

v_gene: TRBV19
j_gene: TRBJ1-1
abundance: -
d_gene: -
CDR3nt: TGTGCCAGTAGTCTTGGGGGGGGAACTGAAGCTTTCTTT
CDR3aa: CASSLGGGTEAFF

v_gene: TRBV5-1
j_gene: TRBJ1-3
abundance: few
d_gene: -
CDR3nt: TGCGCCAGCAGCTTGATTCAGCGGGTAAAGTCTGGAAACACCATATATTTT
CDR3aa: CASSLIQRVKSGNTIYF

v_gene: TRBV18
j_gene: TRBJ1-4
abundance: -
d_gene: -
CDR3nt: TGTGCCAGCTCCAAGCGTACGGAGGAGAAAGAAAAACTGTTTTTT
CDR3aa: CASSKRTEEKEKLFF

v_gene: TRBV7-8
j_gene: TRBJ2-7
abundance: once
d_gene: TRBD2
CDR3nt: TGTGCCAGCAGCTCCAGGGAGGGGTTACCTTCCTACGAGCAGTACTTC
CDR3aa: CASSSREGLPSYEQYF

v_gene: TRBV7-9
j_gene: TRBJ1-4
abundance: -
d_gene: TRBD1
CDR3nt: TGTGCCAGCAGCTCCCCATCCGGGACAGGGTACGAAAAACTGTTTTTT
CDR3aa: CASSSPSGTGYEKLFF

v_gene: TRBV3-1/TRBV3-2
j_gene: TRBJ2-2
abundance: -
d_gene: TRBD1
CDR3nt: TGTGCCAGCAGCCAGGGACAGGGGAACACCGGGGAGCTGTTTTTT
CDR3aa: CASSQGQGNTGELFF

v_gene: TRBV10-3
j_gene: TRBJ1-1
abundance: -
d_gene: -
CDR3nt: TGTGCCATATCGGCCCTTGCGGGCACTGAAGCTTTCTTT
CDR3aa: CAISALAGTEAFF

v_gene: TRBV10-2
j_gene: TRBJ2-3
abundance: -
d_gene: TRBD1
CDR3nt: TGCGCCAGCAGGGGGACAGGCGTAATCACAGATACGCAGTATTTT
CDR3aa: CASRGTGVITDTQYF

v_gene: TRBV7-9
j_gene: TRBJ2-3
abundance: -
d_gene: TRBD2
CDR3nt: TGTGCCAGCAGCTTGGCGGGAGTACCAGATACGCAGTATTTT
CDR3aa: CASSLAGVPDTQYF

v_gene: TRBV23-1
j_gene: TRBJ2-7
abundance: -
d_gene: -
CDR3nt: TGCGCCAGCCTCGCGGGCAGTCGCCTAGGCTACGAGCAGTACTTC
CDR3aa: CASLAGSRLGYEQYF

v_gene: TRBV6-2/TRBV6-3
j_gene: TRBJ1-3
abundance: -
d_gene: TRBD1
CDR3nt: TGTGCCAGCAGTTTAACGGGACAGAACACCATATATTTT
CDR3aa: CASSLTGQNTIYF

v_gene: TRBV10-1
j_gene: TRBJ2-5
abundance: -
d_gene: TRBD2
CDR3nt: TGCGCCAGCAGCTATCCCCCGGGACTAGCGGGAGACGGGGGGGCACAAGAGACCCAGTACTTC
CDR3aa: CASSYPPGLAGDGGAQETQYF

v_gene: TRBV24-1
j_gene: TRBJ1-2
abundance: -
d_gene: -
CDR3nt: TGTGCCACCAGTGCGGCCAGGGAGGACTATGGCTACACCTTC
CDR3aa: CATSAAREDYGYTF

v_gene: TRBV6-4
j_gene: TRBJ2-7
abundance: once
d_gene: TRBD2
CDR3nt: TGTGCCAGCAGTGACTCTAGCGGGAGGACCTACGAGCAGTACTTC
CDR3aa: CASSDSSGRTYEQYF

v_gene: TRBV18
j_gene: TRBJ2-7
abundance: -
d_gene: -
CDR3nt: TGTGCCAGCTCACCACGTCCAGAATACGAGCAGTACTTC
CDR3aa: CASSPRPEYEQYF

v_gene: TRBV29-1
j_gene: TRBJ2-4
abundance: -
d_gene: -
CDR3nt: TGCAGCGTTCTTTCTTCTCGGACAGCTCTAGCCAAAAACATTCAGTACTTC
CDR3aa: CSVLSSRTALAKNIQYF

v_gene: TRBV21-1
j_gene: TRBJ2-7
abundance: once
d_gene: -
CDR3nt: TGTGCCAGCAGCAAAGCAGGACACCGACCCTACGAGCAGTACTTC
CDR3aa: CASSKAGHRPYEQYF

v_gene: TRBV30
j_gene: TRBJ1-6
abundance: -
d_gene: -
CDR3nt: TGTGCCTGGAGTGTACAAAGGGGCGGTAATTCACCCCTCCACTTT
CDR3aa: CAWSVQRGGNSPLHF

v_gene: TRBV6-5
j_gene: TRBJ2-1
abundance: -
d_gene: -
CDR3nt: TGTGCCAGCTTTAGGGGGGGCCTCGAGCAGTTCTTC
CDR3aa: CASFRGGLEQFF

v_gene: TRBV7-9
j_gene: TRBJ2-7
abundance: -
d_gene: -
CDR3nt: TGTGCCAGCAGCCCTAGGGACAAGACCTACGAGCAGTACTTC
CDR3aa: CASSPRDKTYEQYF

v_gene: TRBV29-1
j_gene: TRBJ1-2
abundance: -
d_gene: -
CDR3nt: TGCAGCGTCGAGGCAGCTGCGGTCTATGGCTACACCTTC
CDR3aa: CSVEAAAVYGYTF

v_gene: TRBV30
j_gene: TRBJ1-5
abundance: -
d_gene: -
CDR3nt: TGTGCCTGGAGTGTAACCCAGGTCAATCAGCCCCAGCATTTT
CDR3aa: CAWSVTQVNQPQHF

v_gene: TRBV6-6
j_gene: TRBJ1-1
abundance: -
d_gene: TRBD1
CDR3nt: TGTGCCAGCAGCCGGACAGGGAACACTGAAGCTTTCTTT
CDR3aa: CASSRTGNTEAFF